These 7 T cell receptor beta chains came from one sample sequenced in a study of blood T cell repertoires in COVID-19. The table came from immunoSEQ multiplex PCR; TCRdb's copy has only in-frame clones and leaves some out. The profile covers about 120,000 clones, with about 86% appearing a single time and 7.9% taken by the ten largest. Sample: peripheral blood. These receptors all come from a man aged 70 or older who had recovered from COVID-19.

The rearrangement joins TRBV11-2 to TRBJ2-5, with 8 bases identical to TRBD1. The CDR3 extends over 16 amino acids. Per germline, CDR1 SGHAT and CDR2 FQNNGV. V gave up 0 bases and J gave up 3 bases; unmatched junction bases: 6. The CDR3 sequence is CASSLDQGAREETQYF. The CDR3, as DNA: TGTGCCAGCAGCTTAGATCAGGGGGCAAGGGAAGAGACCCAGTACTTC. The entire variable domain, with the rest obtained from reference TRBV11-2 and TRBJ2-5, is as follows: EAGVAQSPRYKIIEKRQSVAFWCNPISGHATLYWYQQILGQGPKLLIQFQNNGVVDDSQLPKDRFSAERLKGVDSTLKIQPAKLEDSAVYLCASSLDQGAREETQYFGPGTRLLVL.

This sequence joins TRBV27 and TRBJ2-2; D not certain. This CDR3 has 15 amino acids. Trimming cost V 3 bases and J 0 bases, with 8 bases left between them. Germline CDR1 and CDR2: MNHEY and SMNVEV (reference sequence). CDR3 amino acids: CASSFSPSNTGELFF. The CDR3 DNA reads TGTGCCAGCAGTTTTAGCCCCTCGAACACCGGGGAGCTGTTTTTT.

The chain is built from TRBV10-3 and TRBJ1-5; 10 bases fit TRBD1. CDR1 is ENHRY and CDR2 is SYGVKD in the germline V gene. The CDR3 runs to 15 residues. The V segment lost 2 bases and the J segment 2 bases; nucleotides outside the gene matches: 0. The CDR3 nucleotides are TGTGCCATCAGTGAGGGGACAGGGGGCAATCAGCCCCAGCATTTT. Translated, it gives CAISEGTGGNQPQHF.

This clone was picked up a small number of times. This chain connects TRBV19 to TRBJ2-7; TRBD1 matches at 7 bases. The CDR3 is 14 residues long. The V gene's germline CDR1 is LNHDA and CDR2 SQIVND (reference sequence). The V segment lost 7 bases and the J segment 0 bases; nucleotides outside the gene matches: 6. CDR3 bases: TGTGCCAGTACAGGGACAGCAAGCTCCTACGAGCAGTACTTC. It codes for CASTGTASSYEQYF. Looking up the rest from reference TRBV19 and TRBJ2-7 gives the full variable domain: DGGITQSPKYLFRKEGQNVTLSCEQNLNHDAMYWYRQDPGQGLRLIYYSQIVNDFQKGDIAEGYSVSREKKESFPLTVTSAQKNPTAFYLCASTGTASSYEQYFGPGTRLTVT.

In DNA, the CDR3 is TGTGCCAGCAGTCTTAGGTCCCGGGACACCATATATTTT. This sequence encodes CASSLRSRDTIYF. The chain couples TRBV7-2 to TRBJ1-3, with D unresolved. Germline CDR1 is SGHTA and CDR2 is FQGNSA. There are 13 residues in the CDR3. The V end was cut by 6 bases, the J end by 8 bases, with 14 bases between.

The chain employs TRBV3-1 (or the pseudogene TRBV3-2) and TRBJ2-5, with a weak D call TRBD1 (5 bases). The germline V gene has CDR1 LGHDT and CDR2 YNNKEL (reference sequence). The ends were cut back, 5 bases at V and 4 bases at J, with 11 bases in the middle. This CDR3 is built from 13 residues. The CDR3 here is CASSSLRGETQYF. The DNA of the CDR3 is TGTGCCAGCAGCTCACTAAGGGGAGAGACCCAGTACTTC.

The rearrangement joins TRBV19 to TRBJ2-2; unclear D gene. Trimming stripped 6 bases from V and 5 bases from J, with 16 bases between. The CDR3 totals 15 residues. In germline, CDR1 is LNHDA, CDR2 SQIVND (reference sequence). Here the CDR3 DNA reads TGTGCCAGTAGCTGGTCTAAGCACCTGACCGGGGAGCTGTTTTTT. This translates into CASSWSKHLTGELFF.